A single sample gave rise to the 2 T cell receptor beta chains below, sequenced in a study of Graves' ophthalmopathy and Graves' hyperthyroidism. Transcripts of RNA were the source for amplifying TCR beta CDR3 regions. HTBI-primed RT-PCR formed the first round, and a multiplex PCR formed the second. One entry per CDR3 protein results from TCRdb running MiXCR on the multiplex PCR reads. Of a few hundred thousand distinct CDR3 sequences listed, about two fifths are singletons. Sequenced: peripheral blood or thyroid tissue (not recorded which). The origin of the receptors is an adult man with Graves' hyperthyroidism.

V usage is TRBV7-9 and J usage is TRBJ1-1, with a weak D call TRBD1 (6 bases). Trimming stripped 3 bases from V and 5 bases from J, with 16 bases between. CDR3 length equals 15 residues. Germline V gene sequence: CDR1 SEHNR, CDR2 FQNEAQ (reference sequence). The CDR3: CASSLVPGEGTEAFF. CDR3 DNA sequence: TGTGCCAGCAGCTTGGTTCCAGGGGAGGGGACTGAAGCTTTCTTT.

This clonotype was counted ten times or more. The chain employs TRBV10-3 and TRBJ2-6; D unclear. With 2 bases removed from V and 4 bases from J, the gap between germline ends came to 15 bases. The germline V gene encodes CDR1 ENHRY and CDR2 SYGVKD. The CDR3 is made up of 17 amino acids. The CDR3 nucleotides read TGTGCCATCAGTGAGGGGTCGGGCCTTTCGGGGGCCAACGTCCTGACTTTC. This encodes CAISEGSGLSGANVLTF.